Described below is a single T cell receptor beta chain sequence and its context. No antigen is known for it. Per-base qualities were not stored, and no clone one base away is much larger. This specimen belongs to a study of shared clonotypes between healthy human individuals (dated by TCRdb to the early 2020s). Broadly, across the study: Three men and a couple of women, aged 18 to 49 years, made up the cohort. Between about 0.85 and 9.5 billion PBMCs per donor were obtained by leukapheresis. Different laboratories and diverse techniques were used to prepare libraries and sequence TCR repertoires, to increase sequencing depth and limit assay-specific biases. Per donor, three plates each were used for CD4 naive and CD4 memory, two for CD8 naive, and one for CD8 memory. Blood TCR repertoires of about 5 healthy adults were deeply sequenced to estimate repertoire size and the extent of clonotype sharing between individuals.

Points the paper makes about the study in general: Compared with non-shared clonotypes, clonotypes shared by all four sorted-subset donors had higher generation probabilities. Pairwise subsampling led to the expectation that sequencing depth would affect the degree of clonotype sharing among donors. Because the study included a small number of donors, the genetic and exposure-history diversity represented was limited. Only blood was sampled, and tissue TCR repertoires likely differ from those in blood. Incomplete sequencing was indicated by rarefaction of sorted-subset datasets, despite the large sequencing depth. Larger estimated clonotype richness was generally found for naive subsets than for memory subsets. About 5% of naive CD4, 3.5% of naive CD8, approximately 2% of memory CD4, and roughly 0.4% of memory CD8 clonotypes were shared across four donors.

Using the deep immunoSEQ assay, multiplex PCR amplified TCR CDR3 regions from genomic DNA. Extracted genomic DNA from each cell subset was spread evenly across all wells of several immunoSEQ 96-well plates, with each plate serving as a replicate. For sorted subsets, around 0.2 ug genomic DNA, equal to 25,000 to 35,000 T cell genomes, was loaded into each replicate PCR. Purified libraries were quantified with a Qubit 3.0 fluorometer, sized on a Bioanalyzer 2100, and re-quantified with the KAPA Library Quantification kit. Each immunoSEQ 96-well plate was sequenced on its own single-read 150-cycle Illumina NextSeq 550 flow cell. The study's processing was this. Because the immunoSEQ output included only junctional sequences and no quality scores, the filtering could not be the same as the filtering used for full-length reads. To assign V/J genes and CDR3, sequences were annotated using PyIR, a Python wrapper for IgBLAST v1.9, with IMGT germline references. Reads were filtered out if the reads had weak V/J assignments (E-value above 1e-6), no CDR3, stop codons, out-of-frame junctions, or ambiguous translated residues. A V3J clonotype was defined by an identical inferred V gene, J gene, and CDR3 amino acid sequence. Percentage overlap between repertoires was computed as shared unique clonotypes divided by the size of the smaller repertoire. Three approaches were used to assess repertoire richness: RTK rarefaction, the Chao1 estimator, and Recon v2.1 estimates of unobserved clonotypes. Generation probabilities were computed with OLGA for all TCRbeta clonotypes obtained by the gDNA method from several donors. The source is immuneACCESS, and TCRdb retained only in-frame sequences with V and J called. Part of the clones is not carried over; for the studies checked, unresolved V genes explain less than half of this, and the remainder is unexplained. Clonal size and the V and J genes are those of that table, whereas D and trimming came from the DNA. In this sample the table shows around 2,000,000 clones, over 85% of which occur a single time. 0.1% to 0.15% of the sample is taken by the ten largest.

Donors were healthy HIV-negative adults with no recently reported acute infections or vaccinations. All donors were Caucasian adults living in Nashville, Tennessee, USA. CD4+ T cells were enriched by magnetic negative selection, after which naive cells were positively selected on CD45RA and the negative fraction was taken as the memory subset. Blood was obtained by leukapheresis, after which PBMCs were separated by Ficoll-Histopaque density gradient centrifugation and cryopreserved in liquid nitrogen vapor phase. Purity and quantity of every magnetically sorted T cell population were checked by analytical flow cytometry. Genomic DNA was isolated from every sorted fraction and measured by UV absorbance on a Nanodrop 2000c. CDR3 length: 16 amino acids, cysteine to phenylalanine. Solely the CDR3 DNA is kept, with 48 bases framed from the first base. Compared with germline, V lacks 1 base and J lacks 2 bases; bases without a gene match: 7. The germline V gene gives CDR1 as SGDLS and CDR2 as YYNGEE.

The TCR originated in a young man in good health. The chain employs TRBV9 and TRBJ2-5, with 8 bases matching TRBD1. The sequencing sample was made of naive CD4+ T cells sorted from blood. This specimen's cell subset or site label, interpreted: CD45RA+ positively selected. The CDR3 region: CASSVNTGGHQETQYF. The bases read TGTGCCAGCAGCGTAAACACAGGGGGTCATCAAGAGACCCAGTACTTC.